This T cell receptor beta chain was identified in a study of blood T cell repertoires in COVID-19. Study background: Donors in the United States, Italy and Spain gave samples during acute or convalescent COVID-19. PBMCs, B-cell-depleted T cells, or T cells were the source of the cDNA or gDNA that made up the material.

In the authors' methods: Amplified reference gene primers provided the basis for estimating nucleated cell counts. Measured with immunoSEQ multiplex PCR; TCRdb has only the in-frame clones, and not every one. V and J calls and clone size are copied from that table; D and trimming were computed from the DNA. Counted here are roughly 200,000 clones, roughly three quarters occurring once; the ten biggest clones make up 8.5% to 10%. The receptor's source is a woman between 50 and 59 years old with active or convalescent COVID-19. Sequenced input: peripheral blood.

CDR3 coding DNA: TGTGCCAGCTCACCCCGCCAGGGCGGGACCTACGAGCAGTACTTC. It encodes CASSPRQGGTYEQYF. The chain uses TRBV18 and TRBJ2-7; D is possibly TRBD2 (6 bases). Trimming removed 3 bases from V and 2 bases from J, with 14 bases in between. The germline V gene encodes CDR1 KGHSH and CDR2 LQKENI. The CDR3 covers 15 residues.